Each of the 10 T cell receptor beta chains below was sequenced from the same sample in a study of cytomegalovirus exposure and HLA in healthy donors. PCR primers comprised 60 Vbeta and 13 Jbeta primers. Here immunoSEQ multiplex PCR was the method, and the copy in TCRdb shows in-frame clones only, minus some. The table lists about 230,000 clones, roughly 85% of them singletons. The sample taken for sequencing was PBMCs. The source of these receptors is a girl aged 2 to 10 in good health and CMV-seronegative.

V gene TRBV6-6 combines with J gene TRBJ2-3, with D maybe TRBD2 (6 bases). Germline CDR1 and CDR2: MNHNY and SVGAGI (reference sequence). Trimming removed 9 bases at V and 6 bases at J, with 16 bases between. The CDR3 runs 13 residues. The CDR3 DNA reads TGTGCCAGTCGGGACTCGGGCGAGGATACGCAGTATTTT. Translating it yields CASRDSGEDTQYF.

The chain carries TRBV5-1 and TRBJ2-7; TRBD2 aligns across 7 bases. CDR1 is SGHRS and CDR2 is YFSETQ in the germline V gene. The CDR3 length is 14 residues. V dropped 4 bases and J dropped 4; count of bases not matched to a gene: 8. The CDR3 here is CASSLRGFNYEQYF. The CDR3 DNA is TGCGCCAGCAGCCTGCGGGGGTTCAATTACGAGCAGTACTTC. The whole variable domain, filled in from reference TRBV5-1 and TRBJ2-7, reads KAGVTQTPRYLIKTRGQQVTLSCSPISGHRSVSWYQQTPGQGLQFLFEYFSETQRNKGNFPGRFSGRQFSNSRSEMNVSTLELGDSALYLCASSLRGFNYEQYFGPGTRLTVT.

This clone was counted only a few times. CDR3 nucleotides: TGTGCCAGCAGCTTAGATTCCAGCCTACTATATGGCTACACCTTC. Translating gives CASSLDSSLLYGYTF. V is TRBV7-9 and J is TRBJ1-2, with D hard to call. This CDR3 is 15 amino acids long. The germline V and J ends were trimmed by 1 base and 5 bases, with 14 bases remaining between them. The germline V gene has CDR1 SEHNR and CDR2 FQNEAQ (reference sequence).

The chain is built from TRBV15 and TRBJ1-4; 7 nucleotides align to TRBD1. The germline gives CDR1 LNHNV, CDR2 YYDKDF (reference sequence). The CDR3 consists of 15 residues. V trimming: 5 bases; J trimming: 1 base; junction bases outside the gene matches: 4. CDR3: CATSLRTGTNEKLFF. For the CDR3, the DNA is TGTGCCACCAGCCTCCGGACAGGAACTAATGAAAAACTGTTTTTT.

The V gene is TRBV25-1, the J gene TRBJ2-1; a weak D match, TRBD1 (6 bases). The CDR3 is 16 residues long. Per the germline V gene, CDR1 is MGHDK and CDR2 is SYGVNS. V lost 2 bases and J lost 7, with 18 bases in between. CDR3 amino acids: CASSERGGDNNNEQFF. CDR3 nucleotides: TGTGCCAGCAGTGAAAGAGGGGGTGACAACAATAATGAGCAGTTCTTC.

On this clone: The same CDR3 can be traced to other DNA sequences in this sample. This chain joins TRBV7-9 and TRBJ1-4, with TRBD1 matching over 7 bases. V gave up 5 bases and J gave up 4 bases; unmatched junction bases: 4. Germline V CDR1 and CDR2: SEHNR, FQNEAQ (reference sequence). CDR3 size: 14 residues. This chain's CDR3 is CASSLRQGNEKLFF. The CDR3, as DNA: TGTGCCAGCAGCCTGCGACAGGGTAATGAAAAACTGTTTTTT.

As regards this clone: At one of its ends the junction is not consistent with the germline gene, which may arise from a read error. The chain uses TRBV7-9 and TRBJ2-6, with TRBD1 as a possible D gene (5 bases). Germline V gives CDR1 SEHNR, CDR2 FQNEAQ (reference sequence). The CDR3 runs 15 residues. Here the CDR3 reads CSSSFRGSGANVLTF. Written as DNA, the CDR3 is TGTTCCAGCAGCTTTAGGGGATCTGGGGCCAACGTCCTGACTTTC.

The rearrangement links TRBV29-1 to TRBJ1-2; D remains unclear. Trimming removed 2 bases at V and 3 bases at J, with 19 bases between. Germline lookup yields CDR1 SQVTM and CDR2 ANQGSEA. This CDR3 has 16 residues. CDR3 sequence (DNA): TGCAGCGTTGAACTCCCCTCTAAGGTTGGGCACTATGGCTACACCTTC. Residues: CSVELPSKVGHYGYTF.

The chain couples TRBV6-1 to TRBJ1-2; TRBD1 is a possible D gene (6 bases). Germline CDR1 MNHNS, CDR2 SASEGT. This CDR3 comprises 13 residues. The V end lost 8 bases, the J end lost 2 bases, and 12 bases lay between the germline ends. DNA for the CDR3: TGTGCCAGCCACCTGACAGGAAACTATGGCTACACCTTC. Encoded protein: CASHLTGNYGYTF.

This sequence joins TRBV4-1 and TRBJ2-5; TRBD1 is a possible D gene (6 bases). CDR1 and CDR2 from the germline V gene are MGHRA and YSYEKL. This CDR3 comprises 12 residues. V was pared by 10 bases and J by 4 bases, with 13 bases between. The DNA for the CDR3 is TGCGCCAAAAAGGGCAGGGGAGAGACCCAGTACTTC. This gives the protein CAKKGRGETQYF.